One and the same sample provided the 18 T cell receptor beta chains below, sequenced in a study of shared clonotypes between healthy human individuals. Assay: immunoSEQ multiplex PCR; the TCRdb copy retains only in-frame clones and omits some. In the table there are 730,000 or so clones, about 78% of which are singletons. The specimen sequenced was memory CD4+ T cells sorted from blood. Subset denoted: CD45RA-negative fraction. The receptors shown here come from a woman in her 30s in good health.

The J gene is TRBJ1-5, the V gene TRBV28; TRBD1 is a possible D gene (6 bases). The germline CDR1 and CDR2 sequences are MDHEN and SYDVKM. Trimming pared 6 bases from V and 6 bases from J, leaving 9 bases between. The CDR3 extends over 12 amino acids. Here the CDR3 reads CASRTGSQPQHF. The CDR3 DNA is TGTGCCAGCAGAACAGGGAGTCAGCCCCAGCATTTT.

The genes are TRBV18 and TRBJ2-6; D perhaps matches TRBD1 (5 bases). The V gene lost 5 bases and the J gene lost 1 base, with 27 bases spanning the gap. Germline loops: CDR1 KGHSH, CDR2 LQKENI. The CDR3 has 21 residues. CDR3 DNA sequence: TGTGCCAGCTCAACTCTCCCACACGGTCAGGGTACAAGGTCTGGGGCCAACGTCCTGACTTTC. Amino acids: CASSTLPHGQGTRSGANVLTF.

The chain combines TRBV4-2 with TRBJ2-3; D might be TRBD1 or TRBD2, each matching 7 bases. The CDR3 consists of 17 residues. Trimming stripped 1 base from V and 1 base from J, with 15 bases between. Germline V gene sequence: CDR1 LGHNA, CDR2 YNFKEQ. DNA for the CDR3: TGTGCCAGCAGCCAAGCACCCCAGGGGGGGGGCACAGATACGCAGTATTTT. Amino acids: CASSQAPQGGGTDTQYF.

This clone was counted between two and nine times. This rearrangement joins TRBV11-3 to TRBJ2-2; D is tentatively TRBD1 or TRBD2 (6 bases each). V lost 3 bases, J lost 2 bases, and 13 bases lay in between. Germline V gives CDR1 SGHNT, CDR2 YENEEA. The CDR3 spans 16 residues. The chain's CDR3 is CASSLKGGPNTGELFF. CDR3 DNA: TGTGCCAGCAGCTTGAAGGGGGGCCCTAACACCGGGGAGCTGTTTTTT.

With regard to this clone: Other DNA sequences in the same sample also yield this CDR3. The V gene is TRBV4-2, the J gene TRBJ2-1; D unclear. CDR3 length: 16 residues. Germline CDR1 LGHNA, CDR2 YNFKEQ. The V end lost 1 base, the J end lost 0 bases, and 10 bases lay between the germline ends. Here the CDR3 DNA reads TGTGCCAGCAGCCAAGGCACGGTTAGCTCCTACAATGAGCAGTTCTTC. Its translation is CASSQGTVSSYNEQFF.

The chain is built from TRBV5-1 and TRBJ2-1; D is ambiguous. CDR3 length equals 16 residues. Germline V lookup: CDR1 SGHRS, CDR2 YFSETQ. The ends were cut back, 0 bases at V and 2 bases at J, with 12 bases in the middle. DNA of the CDR3: TGCGCCAGCAGCTTGGTAGGCTTTACGGCCTACAATGAGCAGTTCTTC. Translation gives CASSLVGFTAYNEQFF.

This chain connects TRBV6-6 to TRBJ1-3; a possible D gene is TRBD1 (5 bases). The V gene lost 7 bases and the J gene lost 1 base, with 11 bases spanning the gap. There are 14 residues in the CDR3. CDR1 is MNHNY and CDR2 is SVGAGI in the germline V gene (reference sequence). The CDR3 protein is CASTGTASGNTIYF. The CDR3 nucleotides are TGTGCCAGCACCGGGACCGCATCTGGAAACACCATATATTTT.

As concerns this clone: The same CDR3 can be traced to other DNA sequences in this sample. The CDR3 sequence: CASSLGDRDYTEAFF. The CDR3 DNA sequence: TGCGCCAGCAGCTTGGGGGACAGGGACTACACTGAAGCTTTCTTT. The chain links TRBV5-1 to TRBJ1-1; 9 bases are shared with TRBD1. The germline CDR1 and CDR2 sequences are SGHRS and YFSETQ. CDR3 length: 15 amino acids. J lost 3 bases, V lost 0 bases, and 3 bases had no gene match.

The chain carries TRBV27 and TRBJ1-2; D call uncertain. V was trimmed by 2 bases and J by 2 bases, leaving 9 bases between them. CDR1 and CDR2 from the germline V gene are MNHEY and SMNVEV (reference sequence). CDR3 length equals 14 residues. The CDR3 DNA reads as TGTGCCAGCAGTTTAAGACCAGAAAACTATGGCTACACCTTC. Amino acid sequence: CASSLRPENYGYTF.

V is TRBV5-1 and J is TRBJ2-1; 11 nucleotides agree with TRBD1. V lost 4 bases to trimming and J lost 9 bases; unmatched junction nucleotides: 3. Per germline, CDR1 SGHRS and CDR2 YFSETQ. This CDR3 spans 13 amino acids. CDR3 bases: TGCGCCAGCAGCGGGACAGGGGGACGTGAGCAGTTCTTC. As protein: CASSGTGGREQFF.

The chain uses TRBV10-3 and TRBJ1-1, with D unclear. V lost 10 bases and J lost 4, with 10 bases in between. CDR1 and CDR2 from the germline V gene are ENHRY and SYGVKD. The CDR3 sequence is 11 residues long. The DNA of the CDR3 is TGTGCCACTTCCGGAACCACTGAAGCTTTCTTT. Translating it yields CATSGTTEAFF.

The rearrangement joins TRBV19 to TRBJ2-2, with D uncertain. Germline assignment: CDR1 LNHDA and CDR2 SQIVND (reference sequence). Trimming pared 5 bases from V and 2 bases from J, leaving 6 bases between. The CDR3 length is 13 residues. This CDR3 is CASSPTNTGELFF. In DNA, the CDR3 is TGTGCCAGTAGTCCGACTAACACCGGGGAGCTGTTTTTT.

The J gene is TRBJ1-1, the V gene TRBV2; D uncertain. The germline V and J ends were trimmed by 6 bases and 2 bases, with 13 bases remaining between them. Germline CDR1 SNHLY, CDR2 FYNNEI. The CDR3 length is 14 residues. This CDR3 is CASRPAIRNTEAFF. CDR3 DNA: TGTGCCAGCAGGCCGGCGATTCGAAACACTGAAGCTTTCTTT.

The CDR3 nucleotides read TGTGCCAGCAGCTTAGATCGGAGAACCTACGAGCAGTACTTC. Protein: CASSLDRRTYEQYF. The chain couples TRBV7-8 to TRBJ2-7; D is ambiguous. Germline-derived CDR1 and CDR2 are SGHVS and FQNEAQ. CDR3 length: 14 amino acids. V dropped 1 base and J dropped 2 bases, with 9 bases sitting between them. The full variable domain, in which reference TRBV7-8 and TRBJ2-7 provide the parts outside the CDR3, is GAGVSQSPRYKVAKRGQDVALRCDPISGHVSLFWYQQALGQGPEFLTYFQNEAQLDKSGLPSDRFFAERPEGSVSTLKIQRTQQEDSAVYLCASSLDRRTYEQYFGPGTRLTVT.

The chain joins TRBV5-4 to TRBJ1-2, with D maybe TRBD1 (6 bases). Trimming removed 5 bases at V and 11 bases at J, with 19 bases between. CDR1 and CDR2 from the germline V gene are SGHNT and YYREEE (reference sequence). The CDR3 length is 13 residues. Written as DNA, the CDR3 is TGTGCCAGCAGTCGACAGAGGGACACCGGGTACACCTTC. Amino acid sequence: CASSRQRDTGYTF.

This clone came up once. The rearrangement joins TRBV6-5 to TRBJ1-2; the match to TRBD1 covers 9 bases. There are 15 residues in the CDR3. Looked up from germline, CDR1 is MNHEY and CDR2 is SVGAGI. Trimming cost V 5 bases and J 8 bases; bases outside gene matches: 12. CDR3 DNA sequence: TGTGCCAGCAGTCGACAGACAGGGGGAGCAATGGGCTACACCTTC. It translates to CASSRQTGGAMGYTF.

V and J are TRBV10-3 and TRBJ1-1, with a tentative D call TRBD1 (5 bases). Germline V gives CDR1 ENHRY, CDR2 SYGVKD. V lost 6 bases, J lost 0 bases, and 14 bases lay in between. CDR3 length equals 15 residues. The CDR3 nucleotides are TGTGCCATCAGAAGCGGGGGATCCATGAACACTGAAGCTTTCTTT. Encoded protein: CAIRSGGSMNTEAFF.

The rearrangement joins TRBV28 to TRBJ1-2, with a tentative D call TRBD1 (5 bases). The CDR3 runs to 12 residues. Looked up from germline, CDR1 is MDHEN and CDR2 is SYDVKM. V lost 4 bases, J lost 7 bases, and 10 bases lay in between. Here the CDR3 DNA reads TGTGCCAGCAGTTCCTCAGGGAGTGGCTACACCTTC. The encoded protein is CASSSSGSGYTF.